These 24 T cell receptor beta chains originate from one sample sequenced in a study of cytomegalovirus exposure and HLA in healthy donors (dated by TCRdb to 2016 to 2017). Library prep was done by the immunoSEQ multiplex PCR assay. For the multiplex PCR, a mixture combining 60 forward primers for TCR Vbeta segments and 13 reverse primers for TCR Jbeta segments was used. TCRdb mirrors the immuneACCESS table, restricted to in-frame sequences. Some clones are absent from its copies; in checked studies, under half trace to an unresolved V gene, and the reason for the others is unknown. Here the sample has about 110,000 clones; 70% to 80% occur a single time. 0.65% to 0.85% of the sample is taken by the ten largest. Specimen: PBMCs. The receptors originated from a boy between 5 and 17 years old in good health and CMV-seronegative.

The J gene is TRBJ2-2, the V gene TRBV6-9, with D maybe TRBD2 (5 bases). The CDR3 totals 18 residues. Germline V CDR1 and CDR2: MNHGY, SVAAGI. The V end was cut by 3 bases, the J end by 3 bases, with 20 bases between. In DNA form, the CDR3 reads TGTGCCAGCAGTTACGCCTTTTTGGTATGGGAGTACACCGGGGAGCTGTTTTTT. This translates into CASSYAFLVWEYTGELFF.

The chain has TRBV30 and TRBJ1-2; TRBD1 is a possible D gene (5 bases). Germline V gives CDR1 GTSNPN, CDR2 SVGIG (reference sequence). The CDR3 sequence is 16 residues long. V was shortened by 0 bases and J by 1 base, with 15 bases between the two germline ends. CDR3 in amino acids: CAWSVRGGIGNYGYTF. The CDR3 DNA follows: TGTGCCTGGAGTGTACGGGGGGGGATTGGTAACTATGGCTACACCTTC.

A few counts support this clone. This CDR3 reads CASSLSTGEAFF. The CDR3 DNA sequence: TGTGCCAGCAGCCTCAGCACAGGTGAAGCTTTCTTT. The chain carries TRBV7-9 and TRBJ1-1; the D gene is possibly TRBD1 (5 bases). CDR3 length: 12 residues. The ends were cut back, 5 bases at V and 7 bases at J, with 11 bases in the middle. Germline V CDR1 and CDR2: SEHNR, FQNEAQ (reference sequence).

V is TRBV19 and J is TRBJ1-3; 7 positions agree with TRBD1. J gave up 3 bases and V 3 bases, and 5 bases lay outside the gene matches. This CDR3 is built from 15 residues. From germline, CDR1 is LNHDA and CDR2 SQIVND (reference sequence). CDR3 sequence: CASSIYGTDGNTIYF. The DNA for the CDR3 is TGTGCCAGTAGTATCTACGGGACAGATGGAAACACCATATATTTT.

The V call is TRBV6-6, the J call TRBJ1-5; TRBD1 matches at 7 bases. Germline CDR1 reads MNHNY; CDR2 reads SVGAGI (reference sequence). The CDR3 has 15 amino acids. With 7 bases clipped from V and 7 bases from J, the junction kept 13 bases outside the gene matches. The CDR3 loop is CASTLDRLTTQPQHF. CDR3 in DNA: TGTGCCAGCACCCTGGACAGGTTGACGACCCAGCCCCAGCATTTT.

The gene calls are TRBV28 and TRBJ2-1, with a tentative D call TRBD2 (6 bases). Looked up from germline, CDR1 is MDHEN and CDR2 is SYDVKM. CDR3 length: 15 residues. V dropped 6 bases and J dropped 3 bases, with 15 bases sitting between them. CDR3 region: CASRAPGDGYNEQFF. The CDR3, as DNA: TGTGCCAGCAGAGCGCCGGGAGACGGCTACAATGAGCAGTTCTTC.

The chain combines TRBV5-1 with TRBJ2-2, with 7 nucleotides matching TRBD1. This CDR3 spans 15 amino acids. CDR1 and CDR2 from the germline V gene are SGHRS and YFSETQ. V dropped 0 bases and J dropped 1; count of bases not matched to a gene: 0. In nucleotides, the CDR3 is TGCGCCAGCAGCTTGGGACAGGGGAACACCGGGGAGCTGTTTTTT. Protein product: CASSLGQGNTGELFF.

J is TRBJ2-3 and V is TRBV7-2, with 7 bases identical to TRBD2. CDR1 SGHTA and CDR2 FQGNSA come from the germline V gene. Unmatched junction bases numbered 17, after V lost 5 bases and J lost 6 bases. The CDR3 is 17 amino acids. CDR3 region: CASSVLFGLGRSDTQYF. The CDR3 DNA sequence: TGTGCCAGCAGCGTCCTTTTCGGACTAGGACGATCTGATACGCAGTATTTT.

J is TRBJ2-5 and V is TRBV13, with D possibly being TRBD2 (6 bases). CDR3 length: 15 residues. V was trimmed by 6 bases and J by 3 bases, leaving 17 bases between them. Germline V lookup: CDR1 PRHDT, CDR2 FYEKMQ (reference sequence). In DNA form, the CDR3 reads TGTGCCAGCAGGGACTTTAGCGGATACAAAGAGACCCAGTACTTC. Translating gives CASRDFSGYKETQYF.

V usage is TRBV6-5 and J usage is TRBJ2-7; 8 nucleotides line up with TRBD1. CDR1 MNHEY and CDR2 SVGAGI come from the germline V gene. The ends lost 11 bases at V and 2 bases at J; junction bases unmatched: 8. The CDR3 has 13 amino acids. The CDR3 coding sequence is TGTGCCCGGAGCCGGGACAGGACCTACGAGCAGTACTTC. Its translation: CARSRDRTYEQYF.

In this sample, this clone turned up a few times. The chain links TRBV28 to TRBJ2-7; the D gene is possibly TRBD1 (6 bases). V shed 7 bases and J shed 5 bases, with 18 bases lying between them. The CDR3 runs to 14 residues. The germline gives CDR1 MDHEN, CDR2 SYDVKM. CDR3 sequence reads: CASTYPGQSNEQYF. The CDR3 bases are TGTGCCAGCACCTATCCGGGACAAAGCAACGAGCAGTACTTC.

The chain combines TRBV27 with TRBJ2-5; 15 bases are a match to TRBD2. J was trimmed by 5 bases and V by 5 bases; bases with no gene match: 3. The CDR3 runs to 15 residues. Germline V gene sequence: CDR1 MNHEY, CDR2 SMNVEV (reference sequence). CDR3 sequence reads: CASSPGTSGRETQYF. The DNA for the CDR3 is TGTGCCAGCAGTCCCGGGACTAGCGGGAGGGAGACCCAGTACTTC.

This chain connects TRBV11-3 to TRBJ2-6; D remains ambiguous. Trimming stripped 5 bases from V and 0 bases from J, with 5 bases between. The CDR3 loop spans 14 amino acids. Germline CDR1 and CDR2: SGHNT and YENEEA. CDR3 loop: CASSPSSGANVLTF. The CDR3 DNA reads TGTGCCAGCAGCCCGAGCTCTGGGGCCAACGTCCTGACTTTC.

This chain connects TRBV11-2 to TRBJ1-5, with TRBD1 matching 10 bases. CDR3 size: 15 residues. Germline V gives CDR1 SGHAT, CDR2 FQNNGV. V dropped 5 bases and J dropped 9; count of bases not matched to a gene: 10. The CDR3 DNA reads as TGTGCCAGCAGCAGAACGGGGACAGGGGAATGGCCCCAGCATTTT. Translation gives CASSRTGTGEWPQHF.

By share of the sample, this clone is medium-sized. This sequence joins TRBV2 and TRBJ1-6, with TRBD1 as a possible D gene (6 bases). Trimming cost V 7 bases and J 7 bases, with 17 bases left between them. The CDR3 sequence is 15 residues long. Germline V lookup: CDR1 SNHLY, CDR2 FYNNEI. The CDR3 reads CASIRSRTENSPLHF. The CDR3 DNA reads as TGTGCCAGCATCCGAAGTAGGACAGAGAATTCACCCCTCCACTTT.

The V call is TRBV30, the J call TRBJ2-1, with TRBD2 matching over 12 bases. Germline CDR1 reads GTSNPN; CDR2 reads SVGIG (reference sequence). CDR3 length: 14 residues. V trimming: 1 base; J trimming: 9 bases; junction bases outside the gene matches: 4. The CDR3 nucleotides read TGTGCCTGGAGTGGACTAGCGGGAGTTCGTGAGCAGTTCTTC. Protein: CAWSGLAGVREQFF.

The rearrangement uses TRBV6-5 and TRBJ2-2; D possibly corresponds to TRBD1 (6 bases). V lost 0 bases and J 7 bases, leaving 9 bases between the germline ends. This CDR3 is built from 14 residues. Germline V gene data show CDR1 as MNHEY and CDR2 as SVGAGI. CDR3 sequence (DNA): TGTGCCAGCAGTTACTCACAGGGAATCGGGGAGCTGTTTTTT. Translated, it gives CASSYSQGIGELFF.

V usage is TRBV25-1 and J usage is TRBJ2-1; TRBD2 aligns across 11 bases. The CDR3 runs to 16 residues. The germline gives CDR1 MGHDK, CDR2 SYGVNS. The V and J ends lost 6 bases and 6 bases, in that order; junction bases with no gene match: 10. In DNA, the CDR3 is TGTGCCAGCAGCGCTAGCGGGGGGACTCCAGGCAATGAGCAGTTCTTC. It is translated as CASSASGGTPGNEQFF.

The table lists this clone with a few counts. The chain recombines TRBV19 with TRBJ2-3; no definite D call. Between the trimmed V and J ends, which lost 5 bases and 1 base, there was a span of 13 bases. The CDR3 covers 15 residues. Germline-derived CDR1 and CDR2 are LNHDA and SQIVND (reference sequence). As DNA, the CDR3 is TGTGCCAGTAGTGCAGGAAAGGCCCGCACAGATACGCAGTATTTT. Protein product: CASSAGKARTDTQYF.

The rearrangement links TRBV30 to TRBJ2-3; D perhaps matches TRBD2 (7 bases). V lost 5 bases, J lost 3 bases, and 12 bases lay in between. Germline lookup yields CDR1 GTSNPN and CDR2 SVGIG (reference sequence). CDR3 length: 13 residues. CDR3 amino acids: CAWRRGQTDTQYF. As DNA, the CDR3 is TGTGCCTGGCGGCGGGGGCAGACAGATACGCAGTATTTT.

The chain's CDR3 is CASSLGQFYEQYF. CDR3 DNA sequence: TGTGCCAGCAGCCTGGGGCAGTTCTACGAGCAGTACTTC. The V and J genes are TRBV5-4 and TRBJ2-7; D may be TRBD1 (5 bases). V lost 4 bases, J lost 3 bases, and 11 bases lay in between. Germline CDR1 is SGHNT and CDR2 is YYREEE (reference sequence). The length of the CDR3 is 13 residues.

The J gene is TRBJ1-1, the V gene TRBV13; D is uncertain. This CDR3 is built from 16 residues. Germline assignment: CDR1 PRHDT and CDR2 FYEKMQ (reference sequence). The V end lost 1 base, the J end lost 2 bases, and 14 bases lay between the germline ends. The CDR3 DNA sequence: TGTGCCAGCAGCTTAGCCTCGGGATGGGGAAACACTGAAGCTTTCTTT. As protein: CASSLASGWGNTEAFF.

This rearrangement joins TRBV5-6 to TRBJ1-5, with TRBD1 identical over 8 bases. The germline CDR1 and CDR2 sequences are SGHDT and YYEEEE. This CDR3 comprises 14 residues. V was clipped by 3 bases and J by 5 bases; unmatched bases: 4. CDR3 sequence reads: CASSYGQGDQPQHF. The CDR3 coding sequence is TGTGCCAGCAGCTACGGACAGGGCGATCAGCCCCAGCATTTT.

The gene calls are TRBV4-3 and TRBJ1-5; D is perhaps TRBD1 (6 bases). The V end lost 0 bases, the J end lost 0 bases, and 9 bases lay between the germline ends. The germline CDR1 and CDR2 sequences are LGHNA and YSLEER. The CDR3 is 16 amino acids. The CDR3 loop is CASSQDWDNSNQPQHF. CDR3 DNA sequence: TGCGCCAGCAGCCAAGATTGGGACAATAGCAATCAGCCCCAGCATTTT.